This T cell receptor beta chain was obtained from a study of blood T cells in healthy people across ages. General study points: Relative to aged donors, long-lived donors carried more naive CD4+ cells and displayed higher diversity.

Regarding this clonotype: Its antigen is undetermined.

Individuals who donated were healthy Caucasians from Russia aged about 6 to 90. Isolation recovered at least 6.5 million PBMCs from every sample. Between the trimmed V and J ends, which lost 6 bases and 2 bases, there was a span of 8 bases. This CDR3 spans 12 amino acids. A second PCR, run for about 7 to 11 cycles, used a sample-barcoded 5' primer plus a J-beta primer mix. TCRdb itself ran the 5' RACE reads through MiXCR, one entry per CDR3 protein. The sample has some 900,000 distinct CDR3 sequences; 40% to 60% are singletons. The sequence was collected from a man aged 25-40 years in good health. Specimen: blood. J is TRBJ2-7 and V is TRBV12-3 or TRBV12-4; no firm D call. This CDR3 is CASSSQPYEQYF. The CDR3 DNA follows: TGTGCCAGCAGCTCACAACCCTACGAGCAGTACTTC.